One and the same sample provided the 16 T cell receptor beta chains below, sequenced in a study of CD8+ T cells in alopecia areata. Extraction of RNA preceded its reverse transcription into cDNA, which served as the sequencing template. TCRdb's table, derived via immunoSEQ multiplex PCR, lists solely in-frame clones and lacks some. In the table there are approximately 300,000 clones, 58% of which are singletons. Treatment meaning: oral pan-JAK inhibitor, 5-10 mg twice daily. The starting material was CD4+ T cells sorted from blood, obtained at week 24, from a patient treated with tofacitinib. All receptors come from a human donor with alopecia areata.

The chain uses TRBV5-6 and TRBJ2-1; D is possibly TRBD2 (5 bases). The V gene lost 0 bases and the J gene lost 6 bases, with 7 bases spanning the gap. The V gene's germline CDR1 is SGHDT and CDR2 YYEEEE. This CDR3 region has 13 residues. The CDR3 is CASSLVGVNEQFF. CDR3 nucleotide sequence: TGTGCCAGCAGCTTGGTCGGGGTCAATGAGCAGTTCTTC.

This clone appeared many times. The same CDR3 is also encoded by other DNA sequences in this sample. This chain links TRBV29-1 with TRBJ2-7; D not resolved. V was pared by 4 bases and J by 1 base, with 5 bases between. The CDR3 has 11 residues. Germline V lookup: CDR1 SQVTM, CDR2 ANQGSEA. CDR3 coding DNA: TGCAGCGTTGGGGATTCCTACGAGCAGTACTTC. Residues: CSVGDSYEQYF.

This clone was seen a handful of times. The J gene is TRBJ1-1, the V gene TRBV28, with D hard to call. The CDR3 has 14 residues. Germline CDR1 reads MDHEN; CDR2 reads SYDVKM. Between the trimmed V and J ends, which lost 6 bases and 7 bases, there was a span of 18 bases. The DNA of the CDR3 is TGTGCCAGCAGCCCCCAGGTGTACCGACTTGAAGCTTTCTTT. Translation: CASSPQVYRLEAFF.

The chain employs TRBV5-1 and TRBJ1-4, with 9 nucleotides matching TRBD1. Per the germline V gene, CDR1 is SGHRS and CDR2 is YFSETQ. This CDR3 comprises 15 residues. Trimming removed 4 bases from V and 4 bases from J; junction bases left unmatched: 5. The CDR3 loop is CASSPRDRVNEKLFF. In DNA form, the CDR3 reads TGCGCCAGCAGCCCCCGGGACAGGGTTAATGAAAAACTGTTTTTT.

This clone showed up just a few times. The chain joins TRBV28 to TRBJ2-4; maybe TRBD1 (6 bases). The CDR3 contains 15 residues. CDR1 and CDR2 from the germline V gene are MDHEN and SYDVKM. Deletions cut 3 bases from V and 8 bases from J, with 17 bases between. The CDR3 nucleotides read TGTGCCAGCAGTTTCCTCTCGACAGGACGGGACATTCAGTACTTC. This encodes CASSFLSTGRDIQYF.

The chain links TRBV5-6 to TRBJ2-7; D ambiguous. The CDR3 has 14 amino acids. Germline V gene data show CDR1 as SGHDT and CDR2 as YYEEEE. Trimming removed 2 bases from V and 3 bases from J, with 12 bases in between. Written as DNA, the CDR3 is TGTGCCAGCAGCTTCTTAAACAGCCACTACGAGCAGTACTTC. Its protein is CASSFLNSHYEQYF.

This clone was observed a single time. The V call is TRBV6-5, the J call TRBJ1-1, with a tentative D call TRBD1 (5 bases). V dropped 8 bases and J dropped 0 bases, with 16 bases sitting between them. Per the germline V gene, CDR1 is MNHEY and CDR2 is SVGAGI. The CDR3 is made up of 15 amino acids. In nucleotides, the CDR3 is TGTGCCAGCCATCCTCCGGGACCGCTGAACACTGAAGCTTTCTTT. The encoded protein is CASHPPGPLNTEAFF.

CDR3 loop: CASSPTRGRGSYNEQFF. The CDR3 coding sequence is TGTGCCAGCTCACCCACCAGGGGGCGGGGCTCCTACAATGAGCAGTTCTTC. The chain carries TRBV18 and TRBJ2-1; 8 nucleotides match TRBD1. The CDR3 runs 17 residues. Trimming cost V 3 bases and J 0 bases; bases outside gene matches: 7. Germline CDR1 KGHSH, CDR2 LQKENI. The variable domain in full, completed from reference TRBV18 and TRBJ2-1, reads NAGVMQNPRHLVRRRGQEARLRCSPMKGHSHVYWYRQLPEEGLKFMVYLQKENIIDESGMPKERFSAEFPKEGPSILRIQQVVRGDSAAYFCASSPTRGRGSYNEQFFGPGTRLTVL.

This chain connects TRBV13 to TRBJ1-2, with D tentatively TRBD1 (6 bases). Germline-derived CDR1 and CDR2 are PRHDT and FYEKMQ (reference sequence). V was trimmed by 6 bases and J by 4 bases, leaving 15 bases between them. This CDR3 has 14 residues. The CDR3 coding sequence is TGTGCCAGCAGTTCCAACACAGGGCTCTATGGCTACACCTTC. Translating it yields CASSSNTGLYGYTF.

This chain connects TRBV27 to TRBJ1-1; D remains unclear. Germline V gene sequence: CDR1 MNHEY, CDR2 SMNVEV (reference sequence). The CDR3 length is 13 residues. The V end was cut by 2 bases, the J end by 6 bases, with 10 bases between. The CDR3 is CASSLGPMAEAFF. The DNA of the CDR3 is TGTGCCAGCAGTTTAGGTCCGATGGCTGAAGCTTTCTTT.

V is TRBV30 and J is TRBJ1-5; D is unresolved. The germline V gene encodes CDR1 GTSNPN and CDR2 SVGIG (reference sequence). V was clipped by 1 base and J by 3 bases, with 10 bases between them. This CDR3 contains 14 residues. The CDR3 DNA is TGTGCCTGGAGTGCCATTAGTTACAATCAGCCCCAGCATTTT. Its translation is CAWSAISYNQPQHF.

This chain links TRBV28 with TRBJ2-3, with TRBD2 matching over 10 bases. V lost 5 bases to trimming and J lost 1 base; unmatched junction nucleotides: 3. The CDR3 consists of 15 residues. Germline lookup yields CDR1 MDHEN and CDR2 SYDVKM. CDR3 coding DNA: TGTGCCAGCAGTAGCGGGGGGGCCGGCACAGATACGCAGTATTTT. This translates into CASSSGGAGTDTQYF.

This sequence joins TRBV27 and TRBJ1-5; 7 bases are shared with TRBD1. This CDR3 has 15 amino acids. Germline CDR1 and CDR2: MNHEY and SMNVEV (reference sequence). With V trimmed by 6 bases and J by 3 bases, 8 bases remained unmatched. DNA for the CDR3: TGTGCCAGCAGCCCACAGGGGCCTATCAATCAGCCCCAGCATTTT. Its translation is CASSPQGPINQPQHF.

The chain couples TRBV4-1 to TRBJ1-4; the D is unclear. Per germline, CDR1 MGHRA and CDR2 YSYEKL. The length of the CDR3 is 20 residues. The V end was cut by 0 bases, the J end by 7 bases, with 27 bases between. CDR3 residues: CASSQEASGRSKSLGEKLFF. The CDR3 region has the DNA TGCGCCAGCAGCCAAGAAGCTTCCGGCAGGTCTAAGTCACTGGGTGAAAAACTGTTTTTT.

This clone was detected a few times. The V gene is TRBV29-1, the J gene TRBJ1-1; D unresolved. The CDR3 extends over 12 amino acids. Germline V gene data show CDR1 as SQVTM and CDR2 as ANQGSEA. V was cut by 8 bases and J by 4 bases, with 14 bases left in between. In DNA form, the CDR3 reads TGCAGCCCCTGGGTGGGCACCACTGAAGCTTTCTTT. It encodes CSPWVGTTEAFF.

The chain's CDR3 is CASSLVSGDYNEQFF. CDR3 sequence (DNA): TGCGCCAGCAGCTTGGTTAGCGGGGACTACAATGAGCAGTTCTTC. The J gene is TRBJ2-1, the V gene TRBV5-1, with 8 bases that match TRBD2. Looked up from germline, CDR1 is SGHRS and CDR2 is YFSETQ. This CDR3 is built from 15 residues. V shed 0 bases, J shed 3 bases, and the junction held 2 bases outside the gene matches.